What follows are 21 T cell receptor beta chains derived from one specimen sequenced in a study of quantifying T cell responses using KT2 cells (dated by TCRdb to the late 2010s). Regarding the research as a whole: RNA was DNase-treated and reverse transcribed with TCR alpha and beta constant-region primers, mostly using SuperScript III.

Library generation was performed with UMI-ligation and nested PCR. Sequencing took place on an Illumina MiSeq. T4 RNA ligase 1 was used to ligate a single-stranded oligonucleotide containing the Illumina SP2 sequence and a UMI to the 3' end of the cDNA. PCR1 was run for four to five cycles (98 degrees C for 15 s, 69 degrees C for 30 s, 72 degrees C for 40 s), and an equimolar mix of RC1.1 and RC1.2, covering TRBC1 and TRBC2, was used as the beta primer. TCRdb reprocessing: public reads trimmed at Q25 with fastp, clones called with MiXCR, in-frame beta chains kept. Every distinct CDR3 protein forms one entry, paired with its most common genes and DNA. The sample table contains 39,000 or so distinct CDR3 sequences; only one count was recorded for 15% to 20% of them. Over 40% of the sample belongs to the ten largest clones. Sequenced sample: PBMCs spiked with cells of the T cell clone KT2. These TCRs come from a human donor.

Ten or more counts support this clonotype. This rearrangement joins TRBV27 to TRBJ1-1, with D perhaps matching TRBD1 (6 bases). V shed 0 bases and J shed 2 bases, with 10 bases lying between them. Germline CDR1 and CDR2: MNHEY and SMNVEV (reference sequence). The CDR3 totals 15 residues. The CDR3 here is CASSLSRGGNTEAFF. CDR3 DNA sequence: TGTGCCAGCAGTTTATCCAGGGGTGGCAACACTGAAGCTTTCTTT.

This clonotype was seen more than once but under ten times. The chain couples TRBV6-6 to TRBJ2-1; possible D gene TRBD1, 5 bases. Trimming shortened V by 0 bases and J by 8 bases, and 8 bases separated the two germline ends. CDR1 MNHNY and CDR2 SVGAGI come from the germline V gene (reference sequence). The CDR3 is 13 residues long. CDR3 coding DNA: TGTGCCAGCAGTTACTCGATGGGGCATGAGCAGTTCTTC. This translates into CASSYSMGHEQFF.

This clonotype was seen many times. The rearrangement links TRBV5-1 to TRBJ2-7, with TRBD2 matching over 10 bases. Germline V CDR1 and CDR2: SGHRS, YFSETQ. The ends lost 3 bases at V and 5 bases at J; junction bases unmatched: 8. CDR3 length: 15 residues. CDR3 sequence (DNA): TGCGCCAGCAGCTGGGGGGCTAGCGGGAGCGACGAGCAGTACTTC. Protein product: CASSWGASGSDEQYF.

This clonotype occurred a few times. V usage is TRBV18 and J usage is TRBJ2-3, with 10 nucleotides matching TRBD2. The germline V gene encodes CDR1 KGHSH and CDR2 LQKENI. V gave up 5 bases and J gave up 1 base; unmatched junction bases: 12. The CDR3 is 18 amino acids. CDR3 amino acids: CASSDSGRTTSGTDTQYF. The CDR3 bases are TGTGCCAGCTCAGATAGCGGGAGGACAACTTCGGGCACAGATACGCAGTATTTT.

This clonotype has just a few counts. This chain links TRBV30 with TRBJ1-2; TRBD1 might be the D (5 bases). The CDR3 is 14 amino acids. Between the trimmed V and J ends, which lost 0 bases and 6 bases, there was a span of 14 bases. Per germline, CDR1 GTSNPN and CDR2 SVGIG (reference sequence). The CDR3 sequence: CAWSVLEGPDGYTF. The CDR3 bases are TGTGCCTGGAGTGTACTAGAGGGGCCGGATGGCTACACCTTC.

This chain links TRBV9 with TRBJ2-7; possible D gene TRBD1, 5 bases. The CDR3 loop spans 15 amino acids. Germline V gene data show CDR1 as SGDLS and CDR2 as YYNGEE. V lost 0 bases and J lost 0, with 10 bases in between. The CDR3 DNA reads as TGTGCCAGCAGCGTAGCGTCGACAGCCTCCTACGAGCAGTACTTC. It is translated as CASSVASTASYEQYF.

A few counts support this clonotype. The V call is TRBV4-1, the J call TRBJ2-5; TRBD2 aligns across 10 bases. V shed 3 bases, J shed 5 bases, and the junction held 6 bases outside the gene matches. This CDR3 spans 15 amino acids. Per the germline V gene, CDR1 is MGHRA and CDR2 is YSYEKL. DNA of the CDR3: TGCGCCAGCAGCCAGGGACTAGCGAGTGATGAGACCCAGTACTTC. Residues: CASSQGLASDETQYF.

This clonotype was seen more than once but under ten times. V gene TRBV20-1 combines with J gene TRBJ1-5; D is possibly TRBD1 (5 bases). The CDR3 is made up of 15 amino acids. V lost 5 bases to trimming and J lost 0 bases, with 14 bases between them. Germline-derived CDR1 and CDR2 are DFQATT and SNEGSKA (reference sequence). The CDR3 sequence: CSAARGGDSNQPQHF. The CDR3, as DNA: TGCAGTGCTGCCCGTGGAGGGGATAGCAATCAGCCCCAGCATTTT.

This clonotype was observed a handful of times. J is TRBJ2-4 and V is TRBV12-3 or TRBV12-4; TRBD2 aligns across 11 bases. This CDR3 contains 13 residues. Trimming cost V 5 bases and J 11 bases; bases outside gene matches: 5. The CDR3 loop reads CASSHRGLAVQYF. The CDR3 nucleotides are TGTGCCAGCAGTCATAGGGGACTAGCGGTTCAGTACTTC.

This chain uses TRBV20-1 with TRBJ1-3; D is unclear. The CDR3 covers 15 residues. The V and J ends lost 3 bases and 2 bases respectively, with 14 bases between them. Germline assignment: CDR1 DFQATT and CDR2 SNEGSKA (reference sequence). CDR3 in amino acids: CSARDTHSTGNTIYF. The CDR3 region has the DNA TGCAGTGCTAGGGATACGCACAGCACTGGAAACACCATATATTTT.

This clonotype was seen at least ten times. J is TRBJ2-5 and V is TRBV20-1, with 13 positions matching TRBD2. This CDR3 is built from 17 residues. Germline V gives CDR1 DFQATT, CDR2 SNEGSKA (reference sequence). The ends lost 5 bases at V and 2 bases at J; junction bases unmatched: 11. The CDR3 loop reads CSASRLAGGPSQETQYF. In DNA form, the CDR3 reads TGCAGTGCTTCGCGACTAGCGGGGGGACCCTCGCAAGAGACCCAGTACTTC.

The chain combines TRBV5-1 with TRBJ2-3, with 9 nucleotides matching TRBD2. The V and J ends lost 3 bases and 3 bases, in that order; junction bases with no gene match: 2. Germline-derived CDR1 and CDR2 are SGHRS and YFSETQ. The length of the CDR3 is 14 residues. CDR3 amino acids: CASSSREGTDTQYF. The CDR3 DNA reads TGCGCCAGCAGCTCGCGGGAGGGTACAGATACGCAGTATTTT.

The CDR3 nucleotides read TGTGCCAGCAGTACCGAGACGGCTGCCTACGAGCAGTACTTC. Protein sequence: CASSTETAAYEQYF. The V call is TRBV6-6, the J call TRBJ2-7; D not resolved. Between the trimmed V and J ends, which lost 5 bases and 2 bases, there was a span of 13 bases. From germline, CDR1 is MNHNY and CDR2 SVGAGI (reference sequence). This CDR3 region has 14 residues.

This clonotype was observed a few times. The chain carries TRBV6-6 and TRBJ2-7; the match to TRBD2 covers 9 bases. There are 16 residues in the CDR3. The germline gives CDR1 MNHNY, CDR2 SVGAGI (reference sequence). Unmatched junction bases numbered 14, after V lost 6 bases and J lost 5 bases. Here the CDR3 reads CASSLPGTSLPHEQYF. DNA for the CDR3: TGTGCCAGCAGCCTACCCGGGACTAGCCTCCCCCACGAGCAGTACTTC.

This clonotype was picked up many times. This rearrangement joins TRBV12-3 or TRBV12-4 to TRBJ2-7; TRBD1 matches at 8 bases. V was clipped by 7 bases and J by 4 bases; unmatched bases: 21. This CDR3 region has 18 residues. The CDR3 region is CASTSGTGFGNMEYEQYF. In DNA, the CDR3 is TGTGCCAGCACCTCTGGGACAGGCTTTGGCAATATGGAATACGAGCAGTACTTC.

This clonotype was seen just once. This sequence joins TRBV6-5 and TRBJ2-7, with no clear D. CDR1 is MNHEY and CDR2 is SVGAGI in the germline V gene. This CDR3 is 13 amino acids long. V lost 7 bases to trimming and J lost 6 bases, with 16 bases between them. The CDR3, as DNA: TGTGCCAGCAAAGGTCGATGGGCAGTCGAGCAGTACTTC. Translating it yields CASKGRWAVEQYF.

This clonotype was counted between two and nine times. This rearrangement joins TRBV2 to TRBJ2-1, with 9 bases aligning to TRBD2. Germline V gene data show CDR1 as SNHLY and CDR2 as FYNNEI. J lost 0 bases, V lost 10 bases, and 1 base had no gene match. CDR3 size: 13 residues. For the CDR3, the DNA is TGTGCCAATAGCGGGAGCTCCTACAATGAGCAGTTCTTC. The encoded protein is CANSGSSYNEQFF.

This clonotype has ten or more counts. As DNA, the CDR3 is TGCAGTGCTAGAGATCGAATAGCGGGAGGGTCCGGGGAGCTGTTTTTT. This sequence encodes CSARDRIAGGSGELFF. The rearrangement links TRBV20-1 to TRBJ2-2, with TRBD2 matching over 11 bases. Trimming cost V 0 bases and J 6 bases; bases outside gene matches: 6. This CDR3 comprises 16 residues. Germline-derived CDR1 and CDR2 are DFQATT and SNEGSKA (reference sequence).

This clonotype has just a few counts. The genes are TRBV5-1 and TRBJ2-7; D is perhaps TRBD1 or TRBD2 (5 bases each). The CDR3 spans 12 residues. Germline CDR1 reads SGHRS; CDR2 reads YFSETQ. The ends were cut back, 2 bases at V and 6 bases at J, with 9 bases in the middle. Here the CDR3 reads CASSFEGTEQYF. The CDR3 bases are TGCGCCAGCAGCTTCGAGGGGACCGAGCAGTACTTC.

This clonotype was observed many times. V and J are TRBV6-4 and TRBJ2-1; D is perhaps TRBD2 (5 bases). There are 13 residues in the CDR3. The V end lost 2 bases, the J end lost 4 bases, and 6 bases lay between the germline ends. In germline, CDR1 is MRHNA, CDR2 SNTAGT. Here the CDR3 DNA reads TGTGCCAGCAGTGACGGGGAGTACAATGAGCAGTTCTTC. Amino acid sequence: CASSDGEYNEQFF.

V is TRBV5-1 and J is TRBJ2-3; maybe TRBD2 (5 bases). Between the trimmed V and J ends, which lost 4 bases and 6 bases, there was a span of 6 bases. Looked up from germline, CDR1 is SGHRS and CDR2 is YFSETQ. The CDR3 covers 11 residues. CDR3 protein: CASSPGDTQYF. In DNA form, the CDR3 reads TGCGCCAGCAGCCCGGGGGATACGCAGTATTTT. The variable domain in full, with the rest retrieved from reference TRBV5-1 and TRBJ2-3, is KAGVTQTPRYLIKTRGQQVTLSCSPISGHRSVSWYQQTPGQGLQFLFEYFSETQRNKGNFPGRFSGRQFSNSRSEMNVSTLELGDSALYLCASSPGDTQYFGPGTRLTVL.